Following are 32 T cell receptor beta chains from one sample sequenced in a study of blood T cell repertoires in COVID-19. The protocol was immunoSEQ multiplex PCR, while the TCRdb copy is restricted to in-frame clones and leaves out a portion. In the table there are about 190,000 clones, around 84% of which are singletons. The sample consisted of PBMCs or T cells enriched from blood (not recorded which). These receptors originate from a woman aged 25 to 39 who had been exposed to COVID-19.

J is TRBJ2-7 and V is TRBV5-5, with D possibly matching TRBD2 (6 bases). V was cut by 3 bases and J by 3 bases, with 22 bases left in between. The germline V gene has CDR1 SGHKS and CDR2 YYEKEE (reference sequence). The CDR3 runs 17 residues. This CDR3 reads CASSYRGLTGEFYEQYF. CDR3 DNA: TGTGCCAGCAGCTACCGGGGACTGACGGGGGAATTCTACGAGCAGTACTTC.

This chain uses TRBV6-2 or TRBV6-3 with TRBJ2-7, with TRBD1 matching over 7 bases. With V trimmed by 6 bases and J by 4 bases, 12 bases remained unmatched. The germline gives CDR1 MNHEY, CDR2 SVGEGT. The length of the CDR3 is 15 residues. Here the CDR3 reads CASSRSETGRYEQYF. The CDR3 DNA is TGTGCCAGCAGCCGATCGGAGACAGGGCGGTACGAGCAGTACTTC.

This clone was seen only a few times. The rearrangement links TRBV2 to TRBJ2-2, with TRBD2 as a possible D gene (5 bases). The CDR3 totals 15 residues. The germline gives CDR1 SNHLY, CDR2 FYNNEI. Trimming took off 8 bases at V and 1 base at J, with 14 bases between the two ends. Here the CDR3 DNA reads TGTGCCAGCCGCGAGAGGGTATTGAACACCGGGGAGCTGTTTTTT. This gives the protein CASRERVLNTGELFF.

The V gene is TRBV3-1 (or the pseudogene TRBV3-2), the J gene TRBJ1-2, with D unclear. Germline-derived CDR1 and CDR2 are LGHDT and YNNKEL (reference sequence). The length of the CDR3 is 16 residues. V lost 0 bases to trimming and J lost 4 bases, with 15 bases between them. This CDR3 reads CASSQDMGGSVYGYTF. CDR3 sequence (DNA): TGTGCCAGCAGCCAAGATATGGGCGGGAGCGTCTATGGCTACACCTTC.

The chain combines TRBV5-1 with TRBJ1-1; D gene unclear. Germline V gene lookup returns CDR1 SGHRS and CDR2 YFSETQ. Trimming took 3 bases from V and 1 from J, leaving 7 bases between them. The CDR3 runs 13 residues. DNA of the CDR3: TGCGCCAGCAGCTCCAACACGAACACTGAAGCTTTCTTT. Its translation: CASSSNTNTEAFF.

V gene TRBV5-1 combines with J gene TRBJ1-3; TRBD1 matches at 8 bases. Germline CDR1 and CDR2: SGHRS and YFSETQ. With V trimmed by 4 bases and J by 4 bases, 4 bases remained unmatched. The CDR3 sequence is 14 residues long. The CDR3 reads CASSQAGGGNTIYF. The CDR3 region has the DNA TGCGCCAGCAGCCAAGCAGGGGGCGGAAACACCATATATTTT.

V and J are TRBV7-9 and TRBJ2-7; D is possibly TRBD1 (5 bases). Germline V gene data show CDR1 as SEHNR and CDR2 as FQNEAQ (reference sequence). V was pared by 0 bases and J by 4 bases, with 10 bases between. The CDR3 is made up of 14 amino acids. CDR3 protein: CASSLAVDRYEQYF. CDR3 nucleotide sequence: TGTGCCAGCAGCTTAGCCGTAGACAGATACGAGCAGTACTTC.

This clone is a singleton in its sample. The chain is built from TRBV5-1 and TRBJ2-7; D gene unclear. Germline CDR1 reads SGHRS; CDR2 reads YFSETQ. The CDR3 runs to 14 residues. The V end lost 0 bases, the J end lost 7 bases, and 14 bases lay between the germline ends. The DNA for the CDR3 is TGCGCCAGCAGCTTGGCCGATCCGGGTTTAGAGCAGTACTTC. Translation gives CASSLADPGLEQYF. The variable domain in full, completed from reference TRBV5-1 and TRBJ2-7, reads KAGVTQTPRYLIKTRGQQVTLSCSPISGHRSVSWYQQTPGQGLQFLFEYFSETQRNKGNFPGRFSGRQFSNSRSEMNVSTLELGDSALYLCASSLADPGLEQYFGPGTRLTVT.

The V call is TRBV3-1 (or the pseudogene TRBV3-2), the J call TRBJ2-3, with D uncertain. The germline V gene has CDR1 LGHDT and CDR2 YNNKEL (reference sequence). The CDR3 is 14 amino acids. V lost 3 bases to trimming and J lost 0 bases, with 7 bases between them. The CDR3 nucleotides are TGTGCCAGCAGCCATCGTTTTAGCACAGATACGCAGTATTTT. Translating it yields CASSHRFSTDTQYF.

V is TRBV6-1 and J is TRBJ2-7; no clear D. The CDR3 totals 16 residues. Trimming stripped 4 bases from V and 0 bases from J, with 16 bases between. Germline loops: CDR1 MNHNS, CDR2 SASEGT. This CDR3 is CASSGVRVPSSYEQYF. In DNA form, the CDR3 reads TGTGCCAGCAGTGGCGTCCGGGTACCGAGCTCCTACGAGCAGTACTTC.

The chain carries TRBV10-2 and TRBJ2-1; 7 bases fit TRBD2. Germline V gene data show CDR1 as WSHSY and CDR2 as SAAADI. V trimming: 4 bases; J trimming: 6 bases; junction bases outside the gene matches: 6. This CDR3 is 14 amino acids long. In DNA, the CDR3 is TGCGCCAGCAGTGCCAGCGGGGCGGCCAATGAGCAGTTCTTC. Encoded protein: CASSASGAANEQFF.

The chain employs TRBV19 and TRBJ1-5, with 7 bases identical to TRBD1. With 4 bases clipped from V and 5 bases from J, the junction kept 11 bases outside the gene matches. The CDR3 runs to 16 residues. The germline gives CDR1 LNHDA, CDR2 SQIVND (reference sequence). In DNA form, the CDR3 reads TGTGCCAGTAGTACACGACAGGGAAGATATCATCAGCCCCAGCATTTT. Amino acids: CASSTRQGRYHQPQHF.

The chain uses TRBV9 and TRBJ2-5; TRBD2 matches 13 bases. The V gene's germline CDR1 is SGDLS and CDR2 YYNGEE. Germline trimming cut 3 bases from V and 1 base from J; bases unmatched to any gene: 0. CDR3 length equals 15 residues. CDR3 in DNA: TGTGCCAGCAGCGGGACTAGCGGGGGCCAAGAGACCCAGTACTTC. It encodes CASSGTSGGQETQYF.

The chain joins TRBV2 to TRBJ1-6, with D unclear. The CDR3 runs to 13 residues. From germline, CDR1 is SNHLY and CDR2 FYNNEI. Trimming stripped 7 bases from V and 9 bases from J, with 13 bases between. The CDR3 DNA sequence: TGTGCCAGCACCGAAGGAGTTAGTTCACCCCTCCACTTT. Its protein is CASTEGVSSPLHF.

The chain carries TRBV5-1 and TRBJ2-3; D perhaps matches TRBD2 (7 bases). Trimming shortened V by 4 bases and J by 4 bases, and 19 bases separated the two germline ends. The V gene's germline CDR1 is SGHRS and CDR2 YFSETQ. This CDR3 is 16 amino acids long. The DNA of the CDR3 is TGCGCCAGCAGCCTTCTTGCGGGGGCAAGGGCAGATACGCAGTATTTT. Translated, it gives CASSLLAGARADTQYF.

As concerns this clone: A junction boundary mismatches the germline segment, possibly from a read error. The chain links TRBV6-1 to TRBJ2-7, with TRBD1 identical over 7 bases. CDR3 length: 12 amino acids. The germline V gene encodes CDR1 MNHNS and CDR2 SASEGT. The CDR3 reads CASSELYFQGDF. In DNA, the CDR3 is TGTGCCAGCAGTGAATTGTATTTTCAGGGGGACTTC.

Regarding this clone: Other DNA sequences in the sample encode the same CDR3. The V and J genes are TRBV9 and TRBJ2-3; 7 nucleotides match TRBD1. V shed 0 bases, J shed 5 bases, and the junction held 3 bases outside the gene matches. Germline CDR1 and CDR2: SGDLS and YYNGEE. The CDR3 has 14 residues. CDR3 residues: CASSVEGAGDTQYF. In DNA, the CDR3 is TGTGCCAGCAGCGTAGAGGGGGCGGGAGATACGCAGTATTTT.

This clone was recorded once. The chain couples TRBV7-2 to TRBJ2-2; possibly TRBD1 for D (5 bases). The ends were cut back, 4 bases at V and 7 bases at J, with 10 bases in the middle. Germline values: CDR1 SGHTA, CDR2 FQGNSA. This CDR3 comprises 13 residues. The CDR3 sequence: CASSYQGFGELFF. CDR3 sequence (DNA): TGTGCCAGCAGCTACCAGGGATTCGGGGAGCTGTTTTTT.

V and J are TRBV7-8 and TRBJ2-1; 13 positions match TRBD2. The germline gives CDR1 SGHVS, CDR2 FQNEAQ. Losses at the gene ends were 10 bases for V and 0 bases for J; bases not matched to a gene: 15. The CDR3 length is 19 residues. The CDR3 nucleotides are TGTGCCATCCTCGGAACTAGCGGGGGGGCCCTTTCCTCCTACAATGAGCAGTTCTTC. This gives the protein CAILGTSGGALSSYNEQFF.

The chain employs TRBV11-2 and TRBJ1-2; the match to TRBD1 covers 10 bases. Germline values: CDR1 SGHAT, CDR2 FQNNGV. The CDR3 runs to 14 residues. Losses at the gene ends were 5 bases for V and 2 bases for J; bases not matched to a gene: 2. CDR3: CASSRGQGNYGYTF. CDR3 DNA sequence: TGTGCCAGCAGCAGGGGACAGGGGAACTATGGCTACACCTTC.

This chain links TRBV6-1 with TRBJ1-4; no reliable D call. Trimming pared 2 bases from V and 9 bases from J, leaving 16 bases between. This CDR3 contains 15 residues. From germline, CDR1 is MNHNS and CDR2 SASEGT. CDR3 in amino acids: CASSERPLPVKKLFF. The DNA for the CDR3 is TGTGCCAGCAGTGAACGCCCCCTCCCAGTTAAAAAACTGTTTTTT.

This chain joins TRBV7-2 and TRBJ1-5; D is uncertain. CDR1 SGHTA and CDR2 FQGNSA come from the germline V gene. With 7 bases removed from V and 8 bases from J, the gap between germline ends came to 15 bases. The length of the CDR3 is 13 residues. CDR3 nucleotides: TGTGCCAGCACCGTGAAACCGGGGAAGCCCCAGCATTTT. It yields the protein CASTVKPGKPQHF.

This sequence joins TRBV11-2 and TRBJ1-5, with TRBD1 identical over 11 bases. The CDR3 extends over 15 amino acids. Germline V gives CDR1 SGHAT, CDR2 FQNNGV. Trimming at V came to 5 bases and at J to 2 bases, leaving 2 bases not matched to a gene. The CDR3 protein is CASSTGQGGNQPQHF. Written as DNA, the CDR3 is TGTGCCAGCAGCACGGGACAGGGGGGCAATCAGCCCCAGCATTTT.

Written as DNA, the CDR3 is TGTGCCAGCAGCTTAGATTCGACAGGGTCAGATACGCAGTATTTT. Its protein product is CASSLDSTGSDTQYF. This chain joins TRBV11-2 and TRBJ2-3; 7 nucleotides line up with TRBD1. Per the germline V gene, CDR1 is SGHAT and CDR2 is FQNNGV. The CDR3 contains 15 residues. The V and J ends lost 0 bases and 4 bases, in that order; junction bases with no gene match: 4.

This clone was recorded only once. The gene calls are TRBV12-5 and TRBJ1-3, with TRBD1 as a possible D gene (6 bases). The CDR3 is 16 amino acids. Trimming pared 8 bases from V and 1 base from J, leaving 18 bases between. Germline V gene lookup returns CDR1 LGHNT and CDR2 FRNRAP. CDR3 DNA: TGTGCTAGTCAAGTTGGATCACAGGGTTCTGGAAACACCATATATTTT. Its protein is CASQVGSQGSGNTIYF.

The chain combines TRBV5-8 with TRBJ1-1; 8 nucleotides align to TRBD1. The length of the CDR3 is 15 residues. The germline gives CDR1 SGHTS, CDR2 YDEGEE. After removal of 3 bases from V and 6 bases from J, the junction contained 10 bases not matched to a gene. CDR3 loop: CASSSGQGRVAEAFF. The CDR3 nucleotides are TGTGCCAGCAGCTCCGGACAGGGACGAGTCGCTGAAGCTTTCTTT.

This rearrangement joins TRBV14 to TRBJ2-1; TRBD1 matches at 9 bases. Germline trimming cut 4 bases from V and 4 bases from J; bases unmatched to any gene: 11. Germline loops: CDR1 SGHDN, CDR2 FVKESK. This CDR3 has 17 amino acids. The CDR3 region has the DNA TGTGCCAGCAGCCTCCGGGGAGGGACAGGGACTTACAATGAGCAGTTCTTC. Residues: CASSLRGGTGTYNEQFF.

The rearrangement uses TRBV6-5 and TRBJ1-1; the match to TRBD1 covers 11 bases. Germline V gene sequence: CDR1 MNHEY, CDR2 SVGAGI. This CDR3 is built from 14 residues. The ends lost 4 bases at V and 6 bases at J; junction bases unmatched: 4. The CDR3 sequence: CASSLGQGAAEAFF. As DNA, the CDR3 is TGTGCCAGCAGTTTAGGACAGGGGGCCGCTGAAGCTTTCTTT.

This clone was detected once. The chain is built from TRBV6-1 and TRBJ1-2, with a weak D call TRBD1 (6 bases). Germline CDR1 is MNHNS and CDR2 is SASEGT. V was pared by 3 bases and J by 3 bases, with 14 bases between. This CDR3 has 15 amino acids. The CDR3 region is CASSDLGGRDYGYTF. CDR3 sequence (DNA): TGTGCCAGCAGTGATCTTGGGGGCCGCGACTATGGCTACACCTTC.

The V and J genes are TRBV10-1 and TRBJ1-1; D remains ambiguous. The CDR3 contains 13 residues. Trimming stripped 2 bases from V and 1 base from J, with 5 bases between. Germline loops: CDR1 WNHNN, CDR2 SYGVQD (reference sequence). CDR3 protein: CASSENGNTEAFF. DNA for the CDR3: TGCGCCAGCAGTGAGAACGGGAACACTGAAGCTTTCTTT.

Here the CDR3 reads CASSPGTSFGTQYF. The CDR3 DNA reads as TGTGCCAGCAGTCCGGGGACTAGTTTCGGTACGCAGTATTTT. The rearrangement links TRBV27 to TRBJ2-3, with TRBD2 matching 8 bases. The germline V gene has CDR1 MNHEY and CDR2 SMNVEV (reference sequence). The CDR3 is 14 amino acids. V gave up 5 bases and J gave up 8 bases; unmatched junction bases: 9.

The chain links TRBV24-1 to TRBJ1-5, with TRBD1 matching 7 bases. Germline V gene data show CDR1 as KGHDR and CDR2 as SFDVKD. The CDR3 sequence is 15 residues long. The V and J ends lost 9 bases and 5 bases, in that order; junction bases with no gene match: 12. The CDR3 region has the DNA TGTGCCACCCTCAAGGGACAGATGCACGATCAGCCCCAGCATTTT. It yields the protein CATLKGQMHDQPQHF.